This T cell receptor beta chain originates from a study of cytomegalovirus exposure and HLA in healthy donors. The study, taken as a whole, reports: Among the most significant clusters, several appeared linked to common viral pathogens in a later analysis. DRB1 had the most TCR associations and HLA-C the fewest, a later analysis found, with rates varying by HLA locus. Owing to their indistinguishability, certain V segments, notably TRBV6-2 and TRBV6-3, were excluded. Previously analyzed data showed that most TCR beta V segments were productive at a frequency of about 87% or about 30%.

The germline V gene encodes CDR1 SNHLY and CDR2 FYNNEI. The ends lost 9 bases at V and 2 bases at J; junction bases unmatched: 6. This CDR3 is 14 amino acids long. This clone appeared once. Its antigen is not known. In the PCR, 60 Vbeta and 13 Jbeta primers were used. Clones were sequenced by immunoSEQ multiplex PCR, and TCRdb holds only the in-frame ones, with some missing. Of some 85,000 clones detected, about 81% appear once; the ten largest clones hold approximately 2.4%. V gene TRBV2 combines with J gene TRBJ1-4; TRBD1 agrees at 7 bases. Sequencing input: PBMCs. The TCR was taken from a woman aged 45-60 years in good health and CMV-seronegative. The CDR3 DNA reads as TGTGCCAGTATCGACAGGGTGACTAATGAAAAACTGTTTTTT. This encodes CASIDRVTNEKLFF.